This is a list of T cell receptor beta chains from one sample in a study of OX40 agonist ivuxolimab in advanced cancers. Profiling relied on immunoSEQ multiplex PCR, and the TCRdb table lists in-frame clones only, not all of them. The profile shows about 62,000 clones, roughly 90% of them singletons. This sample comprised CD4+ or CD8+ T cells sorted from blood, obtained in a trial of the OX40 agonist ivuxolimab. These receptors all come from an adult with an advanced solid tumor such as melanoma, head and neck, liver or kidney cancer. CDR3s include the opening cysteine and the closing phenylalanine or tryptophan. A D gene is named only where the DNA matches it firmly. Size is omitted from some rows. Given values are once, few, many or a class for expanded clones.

CDR3 DNA: TGTGCCAGCATCGATCCAGGGCCGGGACGGGAGGGCTACGAGCAGTACTTC; CDR3 protein: CASIDPGPGREGYEQYF; V gene: TRBV25-1; CDR3 length: 17; J gene: TRBJ2-7; D gene: TRBD2; clone size: .
CDR3 DNA: TGTGCCAGCAGTGAAGGACAGGGCCCCACTGAAGCTTTCTTT; CDR3 protein: CASSEGQGPTEAFF; V gene: TRBV6-1; CDR3 length: 14; J gene: TRBJ1-1; D gene: TRBD1; clone size: .
CDR3 DNA: TGTGCCAGTAGTATGGGGCCCTCTACCATCACCTACAATGAGCAGTTCTTC; CDR3 protein: CASSMGPSTITYNEQFF; V gene: TRBV19; CDR3 length: 17; J gene: TRBJ2-1; D gene: .; clone size: .
CDR3 DNA: TGTGCCAGCGCTCGCGGACAGGGGTCGCGACACGAGCAGTACTTC; CDR3 protein: CASARGQGSRHEQYF; V gene: TRBV27; CDR3 length: 15; J gene: TRBJ2-7; D gene: TRBD1; clone size: medium-sized
CDR3 DNA: TGTGCCAGCAGCGGTACTAGCGGAGACCCGTCCTACGAGCAGTACTTC; CDR3 protein: CASSGTSGDPSYEQYF; V gene: TRBV9; CDR3 length: 16; J gene: TRBJ2-7; D gene: TRBD2; clone size: few
CDR3 DNA: TGTGCCAGTAGTATAAGCAGGGGCTCCTACGAGCAGTACTTC; CDR3 protein: CASSISRGSYEQYF; V gene: TRBV19; CDR3 length: 14; J gene: TRBJ2-7; D gene: .; clone size: .
CDR3 DNA: TGTGCCAGCAGCCAAGAAGGGACAGGGGTCGATGGCTACACCTTC; CDR3 protein: CASSQEGTGVDGYTF; V gene: TRBV14; CDR3 length: 15; J gene: TRBJ1-2; D gene: TRBD1; clone size: .
CDR3 DNA: TGCAGCGTTGCGGGACTCACAGATACGCAGTATTTT; CDR3 protein: CSVAGLTDTQYF; V gene: TRBV29-1; CDR3 length: 12; J gene: TRBJ2-3; D gene: .; clone size: .
CDR3 DNA: TGTGCCAGCAGCGTGGGGGTACAACAAGAGACCCAGTACTTC; CDR3 protein: CASSVGVQQETQYF; V gene: TRBV9; CDR3 length: 14; J gene: TRBJ2-5; D gene: .; clone size: .
CDR3 DNA: TGTGCCAGCAGTGAAAGCGACGGACAGGGGCTTCGACAGCCCCAGCATTTT; CDR3 protein: CASSESDGQGLRQPQHF; V gene: TRBV6-1; CDR3 length: 17; J gene: TRBJ1-5; D gene: TRBD1; clone size: .
CDR3 DNA: TGTGCCAGCAGTGAAGAGGCAGTGGGTCAGCCCCAGCATTTT; CDR3 protein: CASSEEAVGQPQHF; V gene: TRBV2; CDR3 length: 14; J gene: TRBJ1-5; D gene: .; clone size: few
CDR3 DNA: TGCGCCAGCAGCTTGGCGTTAGGGGTGAACACTGAAGCTTTCTTT; CDR3 protein: CASSLALGVNTEAFF; V gene: TRBV5-1; CDR3 length: 15; J gene: TRBJ1-1; D gene: .; clone size: .
CDR3 DNA: TGTGCCAGCTCACCGGGCAGCCAAGAGACCCAGTACTTC; CDR3 protein: CASSPGSQETQYF; V gene: TRBV18; CDR3 length: 13; J gene: TRBJ2-5; D gene: .; clone size: .
CDR3 DNA: TGTGCCAGCAGCTCGCGACAGGGAGGCAATGAAAAACTGTTTTTT; CDR3 protein: CASSSRQGGNEKLFF; V gene: TRBV7-6; CDR3 length: 15; J gene: TRBJ1-4; D gene: TRBD1; clone size: .
CDR3 DNA: TGCGCCAGCAGTGAGTCGATTACAGGTTACTACAATGAGCAGTTCTTC; CDR3 protein: CASSESITGYYNEQFF; V gene: TRBV10-1; CDR3 length: 16; J gene: TRBJ2-1; D gene: .; clone size: .
CDR3 DNA: TGTGCCAGCAGCCCTCACTGGGGACTAGCGGGGAACGAGCAGTACTTC; CDR3 protein: CASSPHWGLAGNEQYF; V gene: TRBV4-2; CDR3 length: 16; J gene: TRBJ2-7; D gene: TRBD2; clone size: .
CDR3 DNA: TGCGCCAGCAGCGCCGGGGGGCGTTCGAGTTCGAACACCATATATTTT; CDR3 protein: CASSAGGRSSSNTIYF; V gene: TRBV5-1; CDR3 length: 16; J gene: TRBJ1-3; D gene: .; clone size: .
CDR3 DNA: TGTGCCAGCAGTGTAAATAGAGGACAGGGCCTAGCGGGAGCGTCCTACGAGCAGTACTTC; CDR3 protein: CASSVNRGQGLAGASYEQYF; V gene: TRBV6-1; CDR3 length: 20; J gene: TRBJ2-7; D gene: TRBD2; clone size: once
CDR3 DNA: TGTGCCAGCAGCAAGGACATAGGAAACACCATATATTTT; CDR3 protein: CASSKDIGNTIYF; V gene: TRBV5-6; CDR3 length: 13; J gene: TRBJ1-3; D gene: .; clone size: .
CDR3 DNA: TGTGCCAGCAGTTACTCGGGACAGTATGGCTACACCTTC; CDR3 protein: CASSYSGQYGYTF; V gene: TRBV6-6; CDR3 length: 13; J gene: TRBJ1-2; D gene: TRBD1; clone size: few
CDR3 DNA: TGTGCCAGCAGTTACGGACAGGCTCCAAATTCACCCCTCCACTTT; CDR3 protein: CASSYGQAPNSPLHF; V gene: TRBV6-6; CDR3 length: 15; J gene: TRBJ1-6; D gene: TRBD1; clone size: .
CDR3 DNA: TGTGCCAGCAGCGTTGGGCCTATGGGGGAGACCCAGTACTTC; CDR3 protein: CASSVGPMGETQYF; V gene: TRBV9; CDR3 length: 14; J gene: TRBJ2-5; D gene: .; clone size: .
CDR3 DNA: TGTGCCAGCCGTCGCGGGGGAGGTACTGAAGAGCAGTACTTC; CDR3 protein: CASRRGGGTEEQYF; V gene: TRBV6-5; CDR3 length: 14; J gene: TRBJ2-7; D gene: TRBD2; clone size: .
CDR3 DNA: TGCGCCAGCAGCTTGGATGTGGGTGAGCAGTTCTTC; CDR3 protein: CASSLDVGEQFF; V gene: TRBV5-1; CDR3 length: 12; J gene: TRBJ2-1; D gene: .; clone size: .
CDR3 DNA: TGTGCCAGCAGCTTTAACGGAGGGCTCAATCAGCCCCAGCATTTT; CDR3 protein: CASSFNGGLNQPQHF; V gene: TRBV5-5; CDR3 length: 15; J gene: TRBJ1-5; D gene: .; clone size: .
CDR3 DNA: TGCGCCAGCAGCTTGGCAGTCGCGAACACCGGGGAGCTGTTTTTT; CDR3 protein: CASSLAVANTGELFF; V gene: TRBV5-1; CDR3 length: 15; J gene: TRBJ2-2; D gene: .; clone size: medium-sized
CDR3 DNA: TGTGCCAGCAGCCACGGGCTAGCGGGGGGGCCCTACGAGCAGTACTTC; CDR3 protein: CASSHGLAGGPYEQYF; V gene: TRBV5-4; CDR3 length: 16; J gene: TRBJ2-7; D gene: TRBD2; clone size: .
CDR3 DNA: TGTGCCAGCAGTGGACAGGTGGTCAATGAGCAGTTCTTC; CDR3 protein: CASSGQVVNEQFF; V gene: TRBV6-1; CDR3 length: 13; J gene: TRBJ2-1; D gene: .; clone size: .
CDR3 DNA: TGTGCCAGCAGCCCGGGACAGGTTGGCGTCTCCGGCTACACCTTC; CDR3 protein: CASSPGQVGVSGYTF; V gene: TRBV14; CDR3 length: 15; J gene: TRBJ1-2; D gene: TRBD1; clone size: .
CDR3 DNA: TGTGCCAGCAGCGTAAGGCCGGTCCAAGAGACCCAGTACTTC; CDR3 protein: CASSVRPVQETQYF; V gene: TRBV9; CDR3 length: 14; J gene: TRBJ2-5; D gene: .; clone size: .
CDR3 DNA: TGTGCCTGGAATATTTTAGCGGGAGGGCTCGGGCAGTTCTTC; CDR3 protein: CAWNILAGGLGQFF; V gene: TRBV30; CDR3 length: 14; J gene: TRBJ2-1; D gene: TRBD2; clone size: .
CDR3 DNA: TGCGCCAGCAGCTTGGAAACCCAGCGGGGGGCGGGTGATACGCAGTATTTT; CDR3 protein: CASSLETQRGAGDTQYF; V gene: TRBV5-1; CDR3 length: 17; J gene: TRBJ2-3; D gene: TRBD2; clone size: .
CDR3 DNA: TGTGCCAGCAGCCCCGGCGCACTGACCTACGAGCAGTACTTC; CDR3 protein: CASSPGALTYEQYF; V gene: TRBV6-6; CDR3 length: 14; J gene: TRBJ2-7; D gene: .; clone size: .
CDR3 DNA: TGCGCCAGCAGCACGGGGGACAGGGGTTACACTGAAGCTTTCTTT; CDR3 protein: CASSTGDRGYTEAFF; V gene: TRBV5-1; CDR3 length: 15; J gene: TRBJ1-1; D gene: TRBD1; clone size: .
CDR3 DNA: TGTGCCAGCAGCGTAGTCGGTGGGGTAGCAGCGGATACGCAGTATTTT; CDR3 protein: CASSVVGGVAADTQYF; V gene: TRBV9; CDR3 length: 16; J gene: TRBJ2-3; D gene: .; clone size: once
CDR3 DNA: TGTGCCTGGAGTTTAGCGCGCACTGGAAACACCATATATTTT; CDR3 protein: CAWSLARTGNTIYF; V gene: TRBV30; CDR3 length: 14; J gene: TRBJ1-3; D gene: .; clone size: .
CDR3 DNA: TGCAGCGTCGGGACAACCGAGGAGACCCAGTACTTC; CDR3 protein: CSVGTTEETQYF; V gene: TRBV29-1; CDR3 length: 12; J gene: TRBJ2-5; D gene: .; clone size: .
CDR3 DNA: TGTGCCAGCAGTCGACAGGGGGCCGGTCAGCCCCAGCATTTT; CDR3 protein: CASSRQGAGQPQHF; V gene: TRBV6-5; CDR3 length: 14; J gene: TRBJ1-5; D gene: TRBD1; clone size: .
CDR3 DNA: TGTGCCAGCAGCTTAGCTTTCGTGTCGGCCGGGACAGAGAACAATGAGCAGTTCTTC; CDR3 protein: CASSLAFVSAGTENNEQFF; V gene: TRBV7-8; CDR3 length: 19; J gene: TRBJ2-1; D gene: TRBD1; clone size: .
CDR3 DNA: TGTGCCAGCTCACCGGGCCGTTACGAGCAGTACTTC; CDR3 protein: CASSPGRYEQYF; V gene: TRBV18; CDR3 length: 12; J gene: TRBJ2-7; D gene: .; clone size: .
CDR3 DNA: TGCGCCAGCAGCTCGCACTCCTACGAGCAGTACTTC; CDR3 protein: CASSSHSYEQYF; V gene: TRBV5-1; CDR3 length: 12; J gene: TRBJ2-7; D gene: .; clone size: .
CDR3 DNA: TGTGCCAGCAGCTTGGGTTTTAGCGTCTACGAGCAGTACTTC; CDR3 protein: CASSLGFSVYEQYF; V gene: TRBV5-6; CDR3 length: 14; J gene: TRBJ2-7; D gene: .; clone size: .
CDR3 DNA: TGTGCCAGCAGCCTCCCGACAGGCTCCTTCTCTGGGGCCAACGTCCTGACTTTC; CDR3 protein: CASSLPTGSFSGANVLTF; V gene: TRBV7-9; CDR3 length: 18; J gene: TRBJ2-6; D gene: .; clone size: .
CDR3 DNA: TGTGCCAGCAGCCAAACAACTGCGAACACCGGGGAGCTGTTTTTT; CDR3 protein: CASSQTTANTGELFF; V gene: TRBV4-2; CDR3 length: 15; J gene: TRBJ2-2; D gene: .; clone size: .
CDR3 DNA: TGTGCCAGTAGTATAAAGGAGTGGGTAAGGCCCCTCCACTTT; CDR3 protein: CASSIKEWVRPLHF; V gene: TRBV19; CDR3 length: 14; J gene: TRBJ1-6; D gene: .; clone size: .
CDR3 DNA: TGTGCCAGCTCACCCGGGACAGGGGGCGGCTACACCTTC; CDR3 protein: CASSPGTGGGYTF; V gene: TRBV18; CDR3 length: 13; J gene: TRBJ1-2; D gene: TRBD1; clone size: once
CDR3 DNA: TGTGCCAGTAGAGTTAGCTCTGGAAACACCATATATTTT; CDR3 protein: CASRVSSGNTIYF; V gene: TRBV19; CDR3 length: 13; J gene: TRBJ1-3; D gene: .; clone size: .
CDR3 DNA: TGTGCCTGGAAATCCCAGGGTATTAACTATGGCTACACCTTC; CDR3 protein: CAWKSQGINYGYTF; V gene: TRBV30; CDR3 length: 14; J gene: TRBJ1-2; D gene: .; clone size: .
CDR3 DNA: TGTGCCAGCAGGGGTTCTGCCAAAAACATTCAGTACTTC; CDR3 protein: CASRGSAKNIQYF; V gene: TRBV6-5; CDR3 length: 13; J gene: TRBJ2-4; D gene: .; clone size: .
CDR3 DNA: TGTGCCAGTAGTATTAAGGAGAGAGCTGGAAACACCATATATTTT; CDR3 protein: CASSIKERAGNTIYF; V gene: TRBV19; CDR3 length: 15; J gene: TRBJ1-3; D gene: .; clone size: .
CDR3 DNA: TGTGCCAGCTCAGCTCAGGGAATGGAGACCCAGTACTTC; CDR3 protein: CASSAQGMETQYF; V gene: TRBV18; CDR3 length: 13; J gene: TRBJ2-5; D gene: .; clone size: .
CDR3 DNA: TGTGCCAGCACCAAAATCCCCCAGGCTGCCTACGAGCAGTACTTC; CDR3 protein: CASTKIPQAAYEQYF; V gene: TRBV7-9; CDR3 length: 15; J gene: TRBJ2-7; D gene: .; clone size: .
CDR3 DNA: TGTGCCAGCAGTAATGCAGGGCTAAACACTGAAGCTTTCTTT; CDR3 protein: CASSNAGLNTEAFF; V gene: TRBV6-5; CDR3 length: 14; J gene: TRBJ1-1; D gene: .; clone size: .
CDR3 DNA: TGTGCCAGCAGGACAGGGTTGTGGGTCCAAGAGACCCAGTACTTC; CDR3 protein: CASRTGLWVQETQYF; V gene: TRBV6-5; CDR3 length: 15; J gene: TRBJ2-5; D gene: TRBD1; clone size: once
CDR3 DNA: TGTGCCAGCAGCTTAATTGAATCACCCCTCCACTTT; CDR3 protein: CASSLIESPLHF; V gene: TRBV7-9; CDR3 length: 12; J gene: TRBJ1-6; D gene: .; clone size: .
CDR3 DNA: TGTGCCAGCAGCTTGGCGGGACGCGTATACAATGAGCAGTTCTTC; CDR3 protein: CASSLAGRVYNEQFF; V gene: TRBV5-5; CDR3 length: 15; J gene: TRBJ2-1; D gene: .; clone size: .
CDR3 DNA: TGCGCCAGCAGTGACCATACTGGGGGCTACACCTTC; CDR3 protein: CASSDHTGGYTF; V gene: TRBV10-2; CDR3 length: 12; J gene: TRBJ1-2; D gene: .; clone size: .
CDR3 DNA: TGTGCCAGCTCAGGAACCGAGCAGTACTTC; CDR3 protein: CASSGTEQYF; V gene: TRBV18; CDR3 length: 10; J gene: TRBJ2-7; D gene: .; clone size: .
CDR3 DNA: TGTGCCAGCAGTTTGCCGGGGACAGCTACTAATTCACCCCTCCACTTT; CDR3 protein: CASSLPGTATNSPLHF; V gene: TRBV27; CDR3 length: 16; J gene: TRBJ1-6; D gene: TRBD1; clone size: .
CDR3 DNA: TGTGCCACCTGGGACCGGGGTGGCTACACCTTC; CDR3 protein: CATWDRGGYTF; V gene: TRBV6-1; CDR3 length: 11; J gene: TRBJ1-2; D gene: .; clone size: .